A single sample gave rise to the 11 T cell receptor beta chains below, sequenced in a study of T cells in Graves' hyperthyroidism and ophthalmopathy. RNA transcripts were the template for amplifying TCR beta CDR3 regions. The HTBI primer set drove a first-round RT-PCR of the TCR CDR3. One entry per CDR3 protein, called by TCRdb with MiXCR from the multiplex PCR reads. The repertoire consists of under 650,000 distinct CDR3 sequences, with roughly 16% occurring once and the leading ten covering around 4%. Specimen: blood. The origin of the receptors is a woman aged 25 to 45 with Graves' hyperthyroidism.

This clonotype has at least ten counts. The V gene is TRBV7-3, the J gene TRBJ1-1, with TRBD1 matching 8 bases. V was pared by 4 bases and J by 7 bases, with 5 bases of the junction left unmatched. Germline V lookup: CDR1 SGHTA, CDR2 FQGTGA. The CDR3 totals 13 residues. Here the CDR3 reads CASSSRGHGEAFF. The CDR3 nucleotides read TGTGCCAGCAGCTCCAGGGGGCATGGTGAAGCTTTCTTT.

In this sample, this clonotype turned up many times. This chain links TRBV29-1 with TRBJ2-1; D not certain. This CDR3 is built from 12 residues. Germline values: CDR1 SQVTM, CDR2 ANQGSEA. V lost 4 bases and J 6 bases, leaving 10 bases between the germline ends. CDR3: CSVVLVVNEQFF. CDR3 DNA sequence: TGCAGCGTTGTATTAGTTGTCAATGAGCAGTTCTTC.

This clonotype was seen a handful of times. Since a much larger clone is just one base distant, this may be a read error. The chain combines TRBV2 with TRBJ2-3; D remains unclear. The germline CDR1 and CDR2 sequences are SNHLY and FYNNEI. This CDR3 region has 11 residues. CDR3 coding DNA: TGTGCCAACAGTGAACCTGATACGCAGTATTTT. Amino acids: CANSEPDTQYF.

In its sample, this clonotype was seen a few times. This chain connects TRBV5-4 to TRBJ2-4; 11 nucleotides align to TRBD2. Germline lookup yields CDR1 SGHNT and CDR2 YYREEE (reference sequence). There are 15 residues in the CDR3. Losses at the gene ends were 4 bases for V and 10 bases for J; bases not matched to a gene: 10. CDR3 residues: CASSLPGTSGTIQYF. The CDR3 DNA reads TGTGCCAGCAGCCTGCCCGGGACTAGCGGTACAATTCAGTACTTC.

The CDR3 spells CASSRPGQGNYEQYF. CDR3 DNA sequence: TGTGCCAGCAGTCGGCCGGGACAGGGTAACTACGAGCAGTACTTC. The rearrangement links TRBV28 to TRBJ2-7; 9 bases align to TRBD1. The CDR3 runs to 15 residues. J was trimmed by 3 bases and V by 5 bases; bases with no gene match: 8. Germline V gives CDR1 MDHEN, CDR2 SYDVKM.

The sample holds a few counts of this clonotype. At one of its ends the junction is not consistent with the germline gene, which may arise from a read error. The rearrangement links TRBV27 to TRBJ2-3; 7 bases match TRBD2. CDR1 is MNHEY, CDR2 SMNVEV, per germline (reference sequence). The CDR3 contains 15 residues. CDR3 protein: CVSNPREASTDTQYF. CDR3 nucleotides: TGTGTCAGCAACCCCCGGGAGGCTAGCACAGATACGCAGTATTTT.

The chain combines TRBV27 with TRBJ2-1; TRBD2 agrees at 11 bases. V was clipped by 5 bases and J by 10 bases; unmatched bases: 13. Germline-derived CDR1 and CDR2 are MNHEY and SMNVEV (reference sequence). The CDR3 has 16 residues. CDR3 protein: CASSPLIAGGPEEQFF. In DNA, the CDR3 is TGTGCCAGCAGTCCCCTAATAGCGGGAGGGCCGGAAGAGCAGTTCTTC.

The sample holds one count of this clonotype. The genes are TRBV19 and TRBJ2-5; the match to TRBD2 covers 9 bases. The CDR3 is 14 amino acids. CDR1 is LNHDA and CDR2 is SQIVND in the germline V gene (reference sequence). J was trimmed by 5 bases and V by 3 bases; bases with no gene match: 4. The CDR3 here is CASSISGSVETQYF. In DNA form, the CDR3 reads TGTGCCAGTAGTATTAGCGGGAGTGTGGAGACCCAGTACTTC.

The chain recombines TRBV5-5 with TRBJ1-3, with D maybe TRBD1 (5 bases). This CDR3 region has 15 residues. CDR1 and CDR2 (germline): SGHKS, YYEKEE (reference sequence). V lost 0 bases to trimming and J lost 2 bases, with 9 bases between them. CDR3 in DNA: TGTGCCAGCAGCTTGGCCGGGGCAACTGGAAACACCATATATTTT. Amino acids: CASSLAGATGNTIYF. The full variable domain, its missing parts supplied by reference TRBV5-5 and TRBJ1-3, is DAGVTQSPTHLIKTRGQQVTLRCSPISGHKSVSWYQQVLGQGPQFIFQYYEKEERGRGNFPDRFSARQFPNYSSELNVNALLLGDSALYLCASSLAGATGNTIYFGEGSWLTVV.

This chain links TRBV6-5 with TRBJ2-7; D might be TRBD2 (5 bases). This CDR3 is 15 amino acids long. With 0 bases removed from V and 3 bases from J, the gap between germline ends came to 12 bases. In germline, CDR1 is MNHEY, CDR2 SVGAGI. In nucleotides, the CDR3 is TGTGCCAGCAGTTACTCGAAAGCGGCTGGCTACGAGCAGTACTTC. This encodes CASSYSKAAGYEQYF.

The table lists this clonotype with many counts. This CDR3 is CASSLGAGPSYNEQFF. The DNA for the CDR3 is TGTGCCAGCAGCTTAGGGGCGGGACCCTCCTACAATGAGCAGTTCTTC. The gene calls are TRBV7-9 and TRBJ2-1, with D maybe TRBD2 (6 bases). This CDR3 has 16 residues. Trimming cost V 1 base and J 0 bases, with 10 bases left between them. CDR1 is SEHNR and CDR2 is FQNEAQ in the germline V gene (reference sequence).